This T cell receptor (beta chain) was identified during a study of regulatory T cells in long-lasting Graves disease. The authors built TCR beta libraries using iRepertoire HTBI primers and Arm-PCR of CDR3 regions. In TCRdb, the multiplex PCR reads were re-called with MiXCR into one record per CDR3 protein. The table has 430,000 or so distinct CDR3 sequences, roughly 21% seen once. A note on this clonotype: Given a much more abundant clone one base away, this may be a read error.

Time point meaning: persistent/refractory GD, antithyroid drugs over 5 years with positive TRAb. The TCR library was made from RNA that had been extracted from PBMCs in TRIzol. The CDR3 runs 14 residues. The germline CDR1 and CDR2 sequences are GTSNPN and SVGIG (reference sequence). The sequence was obtained from a female donor with Graves disease. The sequencing here drew on peripheral blood mononuclear cells (PBMCs), taken when the disease was refractory, from a patient treated with antithyroid drugs. The chain uses TRBV30 and TRBJ1-4; D is perhaps TRBD1 (5 bases). In DNA form, the CDR3 reads TGTGCCTGGAGCAAGGGGCAGGCTAATGGAAAACTGTTTTTT. Protein: CAWSKGQANGKLFF.